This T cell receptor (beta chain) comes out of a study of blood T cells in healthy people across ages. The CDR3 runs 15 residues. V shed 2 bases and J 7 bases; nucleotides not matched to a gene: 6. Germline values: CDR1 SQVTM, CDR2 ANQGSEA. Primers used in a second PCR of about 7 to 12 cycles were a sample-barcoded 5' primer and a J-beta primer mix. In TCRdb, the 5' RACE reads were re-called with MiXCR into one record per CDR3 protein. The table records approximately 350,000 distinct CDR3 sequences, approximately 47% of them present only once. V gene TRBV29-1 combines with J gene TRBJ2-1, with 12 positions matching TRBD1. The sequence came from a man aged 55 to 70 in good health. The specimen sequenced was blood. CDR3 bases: TGCAGCGTTGAACCGGGACAGGGGGCGCTTAATGAGCAGTTCTTC. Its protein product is CSVEPGQGALNEQFF.